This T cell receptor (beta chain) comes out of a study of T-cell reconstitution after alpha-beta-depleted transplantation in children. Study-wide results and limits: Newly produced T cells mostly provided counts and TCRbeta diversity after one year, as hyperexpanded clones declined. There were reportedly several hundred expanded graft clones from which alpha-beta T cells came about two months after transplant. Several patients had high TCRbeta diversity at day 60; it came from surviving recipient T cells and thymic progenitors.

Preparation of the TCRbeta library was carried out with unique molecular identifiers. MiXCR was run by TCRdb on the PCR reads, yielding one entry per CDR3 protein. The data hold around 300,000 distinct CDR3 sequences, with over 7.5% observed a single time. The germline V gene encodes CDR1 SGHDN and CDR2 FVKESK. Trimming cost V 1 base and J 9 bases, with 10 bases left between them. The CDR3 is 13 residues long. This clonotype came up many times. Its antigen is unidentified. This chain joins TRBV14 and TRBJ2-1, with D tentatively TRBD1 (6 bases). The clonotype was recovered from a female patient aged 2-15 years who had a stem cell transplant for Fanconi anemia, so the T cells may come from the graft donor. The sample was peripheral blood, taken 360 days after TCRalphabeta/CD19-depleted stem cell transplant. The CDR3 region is CASSQAGQTEQFF. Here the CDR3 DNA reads TGTGCCAGCAGCCAAGCCGGACAGACTGAGCAGTTCTTC.